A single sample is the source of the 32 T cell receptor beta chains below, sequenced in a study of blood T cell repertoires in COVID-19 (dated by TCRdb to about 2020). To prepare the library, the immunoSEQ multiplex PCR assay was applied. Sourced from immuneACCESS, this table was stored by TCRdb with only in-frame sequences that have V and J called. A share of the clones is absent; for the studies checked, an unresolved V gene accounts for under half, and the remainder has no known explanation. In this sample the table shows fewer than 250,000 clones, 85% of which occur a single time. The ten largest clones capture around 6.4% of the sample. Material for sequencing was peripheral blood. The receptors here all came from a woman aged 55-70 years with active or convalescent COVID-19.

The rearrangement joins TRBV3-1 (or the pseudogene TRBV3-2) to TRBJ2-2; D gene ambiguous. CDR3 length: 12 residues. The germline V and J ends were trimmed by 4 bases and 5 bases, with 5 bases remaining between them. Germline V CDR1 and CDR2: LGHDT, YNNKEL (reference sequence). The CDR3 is CASSRVTGELFF. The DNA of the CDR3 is TGTGCCAGCAGCCGAGTAACCGGGGAGCTGTTTTTT.

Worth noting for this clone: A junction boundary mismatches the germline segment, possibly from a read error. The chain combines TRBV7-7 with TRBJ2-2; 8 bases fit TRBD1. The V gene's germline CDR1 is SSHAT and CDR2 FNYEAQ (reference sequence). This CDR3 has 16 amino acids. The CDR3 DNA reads TGTGCTAGCAGCGCCCGGACAGGGAGTGGTACCGGGGAGCTGTTTTTT. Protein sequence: CASSARTGSGTGELFF. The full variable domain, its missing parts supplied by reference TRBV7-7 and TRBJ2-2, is GAGVSQSPRYKVTKRGQDVTLRCDPISSHATLYWYQQALGQGPEFLTYFNYEAQPDKSGLPSDRFSAERPEGSISTLTIQRTEQRDSAMYRCASSARTGSGTGELFFGEGSRLTVL.

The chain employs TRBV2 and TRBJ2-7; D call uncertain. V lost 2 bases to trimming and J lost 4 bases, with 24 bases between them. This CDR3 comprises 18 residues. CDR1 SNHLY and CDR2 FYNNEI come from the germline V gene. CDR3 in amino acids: CASSESHPIRNGPYEQYV. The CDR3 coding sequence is TGTGCCAGCAGTGAATCGCACCCCATCAGGAATGGGCCATACGAGCAGTACGTC.

The CDR3 protein is CASRKTGVDEQYF. Here the CDR3 DNA reads TGTGCCAGCAGGAAGACAGGGGTTGACGAGCAGTACTTC. The gene calls are TRBV6-5 and TRBJ2-7; 8 bases match TRBD1. CDR3 length: 13 residues. Germline V CDR1 and CDR2: MNHEY, SVGAGI. The trim removed 6 bases at V and 5 bases at J, leaving 6 bases unmatched.

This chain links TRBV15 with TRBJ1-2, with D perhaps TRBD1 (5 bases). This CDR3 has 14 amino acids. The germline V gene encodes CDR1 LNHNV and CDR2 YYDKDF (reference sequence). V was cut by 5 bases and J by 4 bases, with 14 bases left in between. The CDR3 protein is CATSWGLDLYGYTF. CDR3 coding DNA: TGTGCCACCAGCTGGGGACTGGACCTCTATGGCTACACCTTC.

CDR3 sequence (DNA): TGTGCTAGTGGTCGGACGCGACTAGCGGGAGACAATGAGCAGTTCTTC. Translated: CASGRTRLAGDNEQFF. The chain is built from TRBV12-5 and TRBJ2-1; 12 bases align to TRBD2. Germline V gene sequence: CDR1 LGHNT, CDR2 FRNRAP. Unmatched junction bases numbered 7, after V lost 5 bases and J lost 5 bases. This CDR3 is 16 amino acids long.

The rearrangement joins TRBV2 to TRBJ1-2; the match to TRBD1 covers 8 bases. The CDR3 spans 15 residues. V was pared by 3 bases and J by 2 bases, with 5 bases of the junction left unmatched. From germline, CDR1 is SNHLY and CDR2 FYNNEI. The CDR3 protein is CASSDSGGPNYGYTF. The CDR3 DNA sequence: TGTGCCAGCAGTGATTCAGGGGGCCCGAACTATGGCTACACCTTC.

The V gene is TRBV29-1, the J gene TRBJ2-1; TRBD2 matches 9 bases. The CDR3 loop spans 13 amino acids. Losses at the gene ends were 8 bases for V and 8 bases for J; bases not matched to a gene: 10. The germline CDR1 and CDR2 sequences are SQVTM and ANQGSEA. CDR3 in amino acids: CSIQEGLAYEQFF. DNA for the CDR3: TGCAGCATTCAAGAGGGACTAGCTTATGAGCAGTTCTTC.

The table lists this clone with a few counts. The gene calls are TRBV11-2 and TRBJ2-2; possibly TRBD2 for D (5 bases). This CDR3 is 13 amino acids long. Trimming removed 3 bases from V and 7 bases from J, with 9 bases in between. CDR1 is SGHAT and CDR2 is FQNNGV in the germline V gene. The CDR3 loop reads CASSLAGGGELFF. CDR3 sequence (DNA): TGTGCCAGCAGCTTGGCGGGCGGCGGGGAGCTGTTTTTT.

CDR3 coding DNA: TGCGCCAGCAGCTCCACGACAGGATCTTGGAACACTGAAGCTTTCTTT. It translates to CASSSTTGSWNTEAFF. The chain carries TRBV4-1 and TRBJ1-1; D might be TRBD1 (6 bases). CDR1 is MGHRA, CDR2 YSYEKL, per germline. The CDR3 loop spans 16 amino acids. Trimming cost V 5 bases and J 1 base, with 17 bases left between them.

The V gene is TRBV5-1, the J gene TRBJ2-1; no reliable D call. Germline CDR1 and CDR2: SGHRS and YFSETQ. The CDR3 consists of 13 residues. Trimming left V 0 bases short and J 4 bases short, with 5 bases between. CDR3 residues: CASSLVGYNEQFF. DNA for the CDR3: TGCGCCAGCAGCTTGGTCGGTTACAATGAGCAGTTCTTC.

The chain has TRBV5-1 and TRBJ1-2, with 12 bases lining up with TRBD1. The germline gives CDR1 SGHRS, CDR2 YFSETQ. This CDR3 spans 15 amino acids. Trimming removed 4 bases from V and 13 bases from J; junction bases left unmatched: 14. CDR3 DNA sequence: TGCGCCAGCAGCCGGGGACAGGGGGCGGCTTTGGCTATCACCTTC. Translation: CASSRGQGAALAITF.

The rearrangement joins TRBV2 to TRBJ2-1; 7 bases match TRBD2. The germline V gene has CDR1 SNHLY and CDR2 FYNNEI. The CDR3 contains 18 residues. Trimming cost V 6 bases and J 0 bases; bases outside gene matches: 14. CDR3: CASRGGTAFDSSYNEQFF. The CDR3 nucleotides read TGTGCCAGCAGGGGGGGGACTGCCTTTGACTCCTCCTACAATGAGCAGTTCTTC. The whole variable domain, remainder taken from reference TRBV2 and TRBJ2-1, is EPEVTQTPSHQVTQMGQEVILRCVPISNHLYFYWYRQILGQKVEFLVSFYNNEISEKSEIFDDQFSVERPDGSNFTLKIRSTKLEDSAMYFCASRGGTAFDSSYNEQFFGPGTRLTVL.

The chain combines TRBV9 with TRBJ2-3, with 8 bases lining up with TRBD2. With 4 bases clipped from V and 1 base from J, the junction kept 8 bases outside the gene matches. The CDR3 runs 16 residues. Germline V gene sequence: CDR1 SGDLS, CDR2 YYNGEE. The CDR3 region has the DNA TGTGCCAGCAGCCCATCCCGGGGGGGAGGCACAGATACGCAGTATTTT. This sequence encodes CASSPSRGGGTDTQYF.

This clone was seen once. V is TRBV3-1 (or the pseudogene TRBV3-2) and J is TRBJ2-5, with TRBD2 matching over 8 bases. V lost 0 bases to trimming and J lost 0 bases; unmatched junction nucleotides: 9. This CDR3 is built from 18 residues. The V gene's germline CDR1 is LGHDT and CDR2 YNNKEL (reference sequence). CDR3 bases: TGTGCCAGCAGCCAAGATTGGATTGTAGCGGGGAACCAAGAGACCCAGTACTTC. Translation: CASSQDWIVAGNQETQYF.

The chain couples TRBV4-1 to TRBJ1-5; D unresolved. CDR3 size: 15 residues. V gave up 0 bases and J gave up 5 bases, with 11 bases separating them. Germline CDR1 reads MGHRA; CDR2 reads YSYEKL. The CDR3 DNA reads TGCGCCAGCAGCCAAGATGGCAGGCAGGATCAGCCCCAGCATTTT. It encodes CASSQDGRQDQPQHF.

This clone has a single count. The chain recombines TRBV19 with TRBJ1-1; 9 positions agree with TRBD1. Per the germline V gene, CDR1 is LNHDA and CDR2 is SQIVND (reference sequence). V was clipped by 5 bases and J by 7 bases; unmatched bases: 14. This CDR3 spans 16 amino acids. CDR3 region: CASSPPGQGRYGEAFF. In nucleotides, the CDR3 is TGTGCCAGTAGTCCCCCGGGACAGGGAAGGTACGGTGAAGCTTTCTTT.

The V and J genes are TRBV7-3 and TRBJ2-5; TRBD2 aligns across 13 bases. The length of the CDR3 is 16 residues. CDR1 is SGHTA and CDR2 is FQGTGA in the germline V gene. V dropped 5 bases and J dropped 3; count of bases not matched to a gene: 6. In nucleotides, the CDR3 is TGTGCCAGCAGCCTCAACGGACTAGCGGGAGAAGAGACCCAGTACTTC. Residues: CASSLNGLAGEETQYF.

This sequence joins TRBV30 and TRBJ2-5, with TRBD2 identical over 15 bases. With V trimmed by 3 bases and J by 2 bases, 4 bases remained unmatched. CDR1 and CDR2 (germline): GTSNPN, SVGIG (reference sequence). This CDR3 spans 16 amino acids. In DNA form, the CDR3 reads TGTGCCTGGAGCCCGGGACTAGCGGGAGGACAAGAGACCCAGTACTTC. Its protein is CAWSPGLAGGQETQYF.

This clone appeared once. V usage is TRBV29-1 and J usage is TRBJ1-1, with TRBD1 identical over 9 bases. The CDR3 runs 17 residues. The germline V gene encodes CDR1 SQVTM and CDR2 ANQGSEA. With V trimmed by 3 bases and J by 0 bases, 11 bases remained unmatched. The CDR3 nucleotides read TGCAGCGTTGACGATTACAGGGGGCTAGGGGTGAACACTGAAGCTTTCTTT. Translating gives CSVDDYRGLGVNTEAFF.

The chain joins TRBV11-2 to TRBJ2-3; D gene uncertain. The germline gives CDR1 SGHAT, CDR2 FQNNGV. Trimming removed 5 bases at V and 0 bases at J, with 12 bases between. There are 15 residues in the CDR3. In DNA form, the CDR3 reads TGTGCCAGCAGCGTACCTCCCACTAGCACAGATACGCAGTATTTT. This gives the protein CASSVPPTSTDTQYF.

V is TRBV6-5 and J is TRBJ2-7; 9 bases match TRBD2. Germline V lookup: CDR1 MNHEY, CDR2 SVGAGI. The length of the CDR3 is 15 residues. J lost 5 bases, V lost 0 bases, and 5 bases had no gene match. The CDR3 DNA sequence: TGTGCCAGCAGTTACTCACGCGGGGGGGGTGACGAGCAGTACTTC. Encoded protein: CASSYSRGGGDEQYF.

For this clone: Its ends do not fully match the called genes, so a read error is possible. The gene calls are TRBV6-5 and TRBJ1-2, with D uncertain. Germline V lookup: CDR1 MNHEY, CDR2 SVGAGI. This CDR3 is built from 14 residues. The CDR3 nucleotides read TGTGCCAGCCGTTATCTAGACCGTTTAGATGGCTACACCTTC. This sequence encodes CASRYLDRLDGYTF.

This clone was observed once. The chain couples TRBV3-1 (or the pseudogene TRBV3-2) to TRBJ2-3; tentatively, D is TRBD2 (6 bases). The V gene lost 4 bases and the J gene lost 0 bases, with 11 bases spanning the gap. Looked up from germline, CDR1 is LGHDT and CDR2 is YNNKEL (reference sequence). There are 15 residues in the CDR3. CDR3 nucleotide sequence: TGTGCCAGCAGCCCCATGGGGGGTAGCACAGATACGCAGTATTTT. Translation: CASSPMGGSTDTQYF.

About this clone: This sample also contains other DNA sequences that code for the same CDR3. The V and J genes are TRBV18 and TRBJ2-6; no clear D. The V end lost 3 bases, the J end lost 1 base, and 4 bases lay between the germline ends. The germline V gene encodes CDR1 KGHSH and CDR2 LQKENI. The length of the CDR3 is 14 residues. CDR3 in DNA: TGTGCCAGCTCACCTTTATCTGGGGCCAACGTCCTGACTTTC. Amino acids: CASSPLSGANVLTF.

CDR3 sequence reads: CASSYAAGSSGNTIYF. The DNA of the CDR3 is TGTGCCAGCAGTTACGCGGCCGGGAGCTCTGGAAACACCATATATTTT. The rearrangement uses TRBV6-6 and TRBJ1-3; D not resolved. The V end lost 2 bases, the J end lost 0 bases, and 11 bases lay between the germline ends. Per germline, CDR1 MNHNY and CDR2 SVGAGI (reference sequence). This CDR3 is built from 16 residues.

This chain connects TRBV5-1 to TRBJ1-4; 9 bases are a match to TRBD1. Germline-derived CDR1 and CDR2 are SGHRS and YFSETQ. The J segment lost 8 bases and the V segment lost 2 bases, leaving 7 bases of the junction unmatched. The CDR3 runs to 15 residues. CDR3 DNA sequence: TGCGCCAGCAGCTTCCAGACAGGGGGGAACGAAAAACTGTTTTTT. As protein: CASSFQTGGNEKLFF.

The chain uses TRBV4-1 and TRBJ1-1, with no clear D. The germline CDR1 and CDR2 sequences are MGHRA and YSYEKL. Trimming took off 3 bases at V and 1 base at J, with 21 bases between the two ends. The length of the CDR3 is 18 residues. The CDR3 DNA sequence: TGCGCCAGCAGCCACCTTGGCGGGCAGAGGTCGAGGAACACTGAAGCTTTCTTT. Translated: CASSHLGGQRSRNTEAFF.

Written as DNA, the CDR3 is TGTGCCAGCAGCAAAGGTGAGACAGGGGCTCTGGAGACCCAGTACTTC. Its protein is CASSKGETGALETQYF. The chain recombines TRBV21-1 with TRBJ2-5; the D call in the table, TRBD1, was not verified against the DNA. TRBV21-1 is recorded as a pseudogene. The CDR3 is 16 amino acids.

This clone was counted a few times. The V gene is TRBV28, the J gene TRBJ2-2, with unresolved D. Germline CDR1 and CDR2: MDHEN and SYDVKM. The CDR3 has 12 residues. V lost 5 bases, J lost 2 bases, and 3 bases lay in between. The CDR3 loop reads CASSTNTGELFF. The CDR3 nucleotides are TGTGCCAGCAGTACAAACACCGGGGAGCTGTTTTTT. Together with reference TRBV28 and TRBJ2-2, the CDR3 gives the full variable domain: DVKVTQSSRYLVKRTGEKVFLECVQDMDHENMFWYRQDPGLGLRLIYFSYDVKMKEKGDIPEGYSVSREKKERFSLILESASTNQTSMYLCASSTNTGELFFGEGSRLTVL.

The chain's CDR3 is CATLTGMEETQYF. Here the CDR3 DNA reads TGTGCCACCCTGACAGGGATGGAAGAGACCCAGTACTTC. The chain carries TRBV28 and TRBJ2-5, with 7 bases that match TRBD1. The V gene's germline CDR1 is MDHEN and CDR2 SYDVKM. The CDR3 runs to 13 residues. The J segment lost 3 bases and the V segment lost 10 bases, leaving 8 bases of the junction unmatched.

The CDR3 sequence is CASSIYVGLAGGPGTDTQYF. CDR3 DNA: TGTGCCAGCAGTATTTATGTTGGACTAGCGGGGGGGCCTGGCACAGATACGCAGTATTTT. The chain is built from TRBV28 and TRBJ2-3; 15 bases align to TRBD2. The CDR3 runs 20 residues. The V gene end was trimmed by 5 bases and the J gene end by 1 base; junction bases not matched to a gene: 13. Germline V gives CDR1 MDHEN, CDR2 SYDVKM.